This entry concerns a single T cell receptor (beta chain). Participants spanned ages roughly 18 to 90 years and resided in around 25 US areas. This sample stems from a study of blood T cell repertoires in COVID-19. The assay was immunoSEQ multiplex PCR, and TCRdb's table has in-frame clones only and misses some. The data show a few hundred thousand clones, around 86% seen once. V was clipped by 0 bases and J by 10 bases, with 10 bases between them. Germline V gene lookup returns CDR1 GTSNPN and CDR2 SVGIG (reference sequence). This CDR3 contains 13 residues. This clonotype was obtained from a woman in her 50s who had recovered from COVID-19. Sequencing used PBMCs or T cells enriched from blood (not recorded which). The chain is built from TRBV30 and TRBJ1-6; D unclear. The CDR3 here is CAWSVQPKSPLHF. The CDR3 DNA is TGTGCCTGGAGTGTACAACCGAAATCACCCCTCCACTTT.